The clone carrying this T cell receptor beta chain appeared many times. The antigen is undetermined. A much larger clone sits a single nucleotide away, making a read error possible. In the same sample, other DNA sequences code for this CDR3. No patient had received any treatment before thyroid surgery. This sample was taken from a study of metastatic and nonmetastatic thyroid tumors. Findings and limits, study-wide: The reported finding was significantly higher TCR beta diversity in malignant thyroid tumors relative to benign nodules, in blood and tumor.

With MiXCR, TCRdb called clones anew from the PCR reads. The profile covers 15,000 or so clones, with roughly 4% appearing a single time and 23% taken by the ten largest. The material sequenced was tumor tissue. This receptor was identified in a female donor with papillary thyroid cancer or a benign thyroid nodule (not recorded which). Some clones in this sample may be carry-over from other donors' samples.

DNA for the CDR3: TGTGCCAGCAGCGAGGGCTATAGCAATCAGCCCCAGCATTTT. It specifies CASSEGYSNQPQHF. The rearrangement joins TRBV5-5 to TRBJ1-5; D is unclear. V lost 4 bases to trimming and J lost 0 bases, with 8 bases between them. Germline CDR1 is SGHKS and CDR2 is YYEKEE (reference sequence). The CDR3 runs 14 residues.